This record covers a single T cell receptor (beta chain). Its antigen is currently unknown. The entry originates in a study of cytomegalovirus exposure and HLA in healthy donors. Findings and limits, study-wide: Immune exposure information available was restricted to CMV serostatus. Highly shared variants forming one cluster were likely a sequencing artifact.

This PCR relied on a set of 60 Vbeta primers and 13 Jbeta primers. Sequencing was performed with immunoSEQ multiplex PCR; in TCRdb, only in-frame clones are kept and a portion is missing. The sample table includes fewer than 100,000 clones. CDR3 length: 16 amino acids. Germline V gene sequence: CDR1 MDHEN, CDR2 SYDVKM. The V end was cut by 6 bases, the J end by 3 bases, with 21 bases between. The specimen was PBMCs. The rearrangement joins TRBV28 to TRBJ2-7; D not resolved. The clonotype was recovered from a man over 45 in good health and CMV-seronegative. The CDR3 nucleotides read TGTGCCAGCAGGCCCCACTCAGGTACAAGATTCTACGAGCAGTACTTC. Translating it yields CASRPHSGTRFYEQYF.